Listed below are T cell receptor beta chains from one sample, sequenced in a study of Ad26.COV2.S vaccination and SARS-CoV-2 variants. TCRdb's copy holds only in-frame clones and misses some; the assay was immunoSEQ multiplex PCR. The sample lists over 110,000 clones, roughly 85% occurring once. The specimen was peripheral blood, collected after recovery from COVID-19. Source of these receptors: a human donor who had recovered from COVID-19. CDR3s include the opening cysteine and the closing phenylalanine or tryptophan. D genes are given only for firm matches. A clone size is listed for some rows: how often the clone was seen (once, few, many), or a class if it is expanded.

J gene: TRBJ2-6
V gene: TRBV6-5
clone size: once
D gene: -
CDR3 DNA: TGTGCCAGCAGTAACAACTCTGGGGCCAACGTCCTGACTTTC
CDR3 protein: CASSNNSGANVLTF

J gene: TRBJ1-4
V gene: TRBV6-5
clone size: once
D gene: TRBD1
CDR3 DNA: TGTGCCAGCAGTCGTACAGGGGGCTCTAATGAAAAACTGTTTTTT
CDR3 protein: CASSRTGGSNEKLFF

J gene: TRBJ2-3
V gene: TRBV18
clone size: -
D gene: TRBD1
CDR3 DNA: TGTGCCAGCTCACCCGGGACAGTGCACACAGATACGCAGTATTTT
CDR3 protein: CASSPGTVHTDTQYF

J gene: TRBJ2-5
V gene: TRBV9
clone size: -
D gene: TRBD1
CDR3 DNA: TGTGCCAGCAGCCCTAAGACAGGGGGCCAAGAGACCCAGTACTTC
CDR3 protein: CASSPKTGGQETQYF

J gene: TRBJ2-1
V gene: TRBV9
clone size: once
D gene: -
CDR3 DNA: TGTGCCAGCAGCGTAGATTTTGGGTTCAATGAGCAGTTCTTC
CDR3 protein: CASSVDFGFNEQFF

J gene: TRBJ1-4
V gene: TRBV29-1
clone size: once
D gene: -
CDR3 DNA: TGCAGCGTAACCGCCTATAATGAAAAACTGTTTTTT
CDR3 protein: CSVTAYNEKLFF

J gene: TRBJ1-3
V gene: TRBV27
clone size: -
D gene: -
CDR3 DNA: TGTGCCAGCAGTTTTCAGTACCTCTCTGGAAACACCATATATTTT
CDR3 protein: CASSFQYLSGNTIYF

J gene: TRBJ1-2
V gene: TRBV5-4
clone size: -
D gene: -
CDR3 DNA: TGTGCCAGCAGCTTGGGCCGTCCGAGGACAGACTATGGCTACACCTTC
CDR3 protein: CASSLGRPRTDYGYTF

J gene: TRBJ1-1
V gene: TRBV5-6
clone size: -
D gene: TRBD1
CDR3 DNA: TGTGCCAGCAGCCCAACAGGGGTGGCTGAAGCTTTCTTT
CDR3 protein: CASSPTGVAEAFF

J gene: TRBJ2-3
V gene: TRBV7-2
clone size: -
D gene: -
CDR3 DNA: TGTGCCAGCAGCTCCTATTCGGCCACAGATACGCAGTATTTT
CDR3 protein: CASSSYSATDTQYF

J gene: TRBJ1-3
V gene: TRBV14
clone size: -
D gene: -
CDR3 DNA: TGTGCCAGCAGCCTATCTCTTGTGGGAACCGGAAACACCATATATTTT
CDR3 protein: CASSLSLVGTGNTIYF

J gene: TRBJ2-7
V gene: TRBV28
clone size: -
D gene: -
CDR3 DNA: TGTGCCAGCACGGGTGGGACCTACGAGCAGTACTTC
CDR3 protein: CASTGGTYEQYF

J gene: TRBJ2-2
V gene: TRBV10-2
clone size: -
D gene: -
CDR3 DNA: TGCGCCAGCAATGGAGGGGGCGCGAACACCGGGGAGCTGTTTTTT
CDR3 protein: CASNGGGANTGELFF

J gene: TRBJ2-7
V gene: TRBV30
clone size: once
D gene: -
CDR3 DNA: TGTGCCTGGAGTTCGGACAGCCGTTCCTACGAGCAGTACTTC
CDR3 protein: CAWSSDSRSYEQYF

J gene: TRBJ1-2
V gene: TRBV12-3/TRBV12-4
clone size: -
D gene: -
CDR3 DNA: TGTGCCAGCAGCTATGACATATCTCGTGGCTACACCTTC
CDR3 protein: CASSYDISRGYTF

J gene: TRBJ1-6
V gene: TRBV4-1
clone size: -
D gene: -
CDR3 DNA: TGCGCCAGCAGCCCCTGGGGACCCTCCTATAATTCACCCCTCCACTTT
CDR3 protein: CASSPWGPSYNSPLHF

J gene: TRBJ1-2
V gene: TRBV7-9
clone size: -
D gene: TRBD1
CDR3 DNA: TGTGCCAGCAGCTTTTCCAGGACAGGAGATTTATATGGCTACACCTTC
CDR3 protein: CASSFSRTGDLYGYTF

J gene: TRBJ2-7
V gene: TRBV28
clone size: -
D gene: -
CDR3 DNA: TGTGCCAGCAGCCTGCCGGGAACTCTAGCTTTTGTGGTCGAGCAGTACTTC
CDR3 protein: CASSLPGTLAFVVEQYF

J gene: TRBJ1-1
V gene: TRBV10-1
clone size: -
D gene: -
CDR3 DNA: TGCGCCAGCAGTGATGGAGGGGGGCTAACTTTCTTT
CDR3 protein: CASSDGGGLTFF

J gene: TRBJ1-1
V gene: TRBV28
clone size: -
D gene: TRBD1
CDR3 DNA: TGTGCCAGCAGTCCCTTCAGGGGGCGAGTGAACACTGAAGCTTTCTTT
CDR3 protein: CASSPFRGRVNTEAFF

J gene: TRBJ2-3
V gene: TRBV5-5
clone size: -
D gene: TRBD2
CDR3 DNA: TGTGCCAGCAGCTTCGGCCTGCGGGGGAGACGCACAGATACGCAGTATTTT
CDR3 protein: CASSFGLRGRRTDTQYF

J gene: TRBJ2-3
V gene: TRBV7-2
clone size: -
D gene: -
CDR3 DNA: TGTGCCAGCAGCTTAGCGGTGAGCACAGATACGCAGTATTTT
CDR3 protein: CASSLAVSTDTQYF

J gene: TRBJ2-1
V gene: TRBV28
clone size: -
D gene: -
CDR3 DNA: TGTGCCACGGTAGGCTACAATGAGCAGTTCTTC
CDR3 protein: CATVGYNEQFF

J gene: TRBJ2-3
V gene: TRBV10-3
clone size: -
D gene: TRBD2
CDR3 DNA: TGTGCCATCAGTGACTGGGAGCGGGGGAATACGCAGTATTTT
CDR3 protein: CAISDWERGNTQYF

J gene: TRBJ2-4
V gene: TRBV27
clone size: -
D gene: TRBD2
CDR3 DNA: TGTGCCAGCAGTCCGCCGGGACTAGCTGCCAAAAACATTCAGTACTTC
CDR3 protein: CASSPPGLAAKNIQYF

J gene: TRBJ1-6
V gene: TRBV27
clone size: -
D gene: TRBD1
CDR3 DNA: TGTGCCAGCAGTATCACAGGGGGCCCTTATAATTCACCCCTCCACTTT
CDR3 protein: CASSITGGPYNSPLHF

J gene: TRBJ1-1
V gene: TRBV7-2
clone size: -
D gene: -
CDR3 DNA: TGTGCCAGCAGCTTAGTAGGATTCCGGGTCACTGAAGCTTTCTTT
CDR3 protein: CASSLVGFRVTEAFF

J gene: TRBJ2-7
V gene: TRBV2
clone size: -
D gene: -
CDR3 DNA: TGTGCCAGCGCTTCTTCCCGAGGACCGCTCGAGGAGCAGTACTTC
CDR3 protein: CASASSRGPLEEQYF

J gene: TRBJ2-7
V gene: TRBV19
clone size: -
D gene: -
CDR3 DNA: TGTGCCAGTAGTATAGAATGGGGCCACTACGAGCAGTACTTC
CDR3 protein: CASSIEWGHYEQYF

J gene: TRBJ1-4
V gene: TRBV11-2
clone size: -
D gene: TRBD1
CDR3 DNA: TGTGCCAGCAGTTTAAACAGGGGCTTTAATGAAAAACTGTTTTTT
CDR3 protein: CASSLNRGFNEKLFF

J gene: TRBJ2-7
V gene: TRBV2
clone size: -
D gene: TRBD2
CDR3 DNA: TGTGCCAGCAAGGGATTAGCGGGGGACGAGCAGTACTTC
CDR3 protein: CASKGLAGDEQYF

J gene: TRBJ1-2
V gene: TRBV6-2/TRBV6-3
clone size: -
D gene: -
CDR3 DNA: TGTGCCAGCAGTTATAGAGAGTCTGATGGCTACACCTTC
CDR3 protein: CASSYRESDGYTF

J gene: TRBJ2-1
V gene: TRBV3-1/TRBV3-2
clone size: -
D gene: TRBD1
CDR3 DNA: TGTGCCAGCAGCCACCGACTGACAGGGGCCGGCGACGAAGATCAGTTCTTC
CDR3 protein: CASSHRLTGAGDEDQFF

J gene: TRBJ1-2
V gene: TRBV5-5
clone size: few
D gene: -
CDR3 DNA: TGTGCCAGCAGCCTCGGGGCTTCCTATGGCTACACCTTC
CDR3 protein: CASSLGASYGYTF

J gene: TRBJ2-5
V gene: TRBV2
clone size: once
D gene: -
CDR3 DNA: TGTGCCAGCACCGCTGTGACAGTCCGAGGGGCGGAGACCCAGTACTTC
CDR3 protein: CASTAVTVRGAETQYF

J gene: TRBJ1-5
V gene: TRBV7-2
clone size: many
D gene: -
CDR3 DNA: TGTGCCAGCAGCAATCGACGGGAGAGTCAGCCCCAGCATTTT
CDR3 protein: CASSNRRESQPQHF

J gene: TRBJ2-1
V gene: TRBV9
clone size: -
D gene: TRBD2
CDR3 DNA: TGTGCCAGCAGCAGATGGGGAGGGCCATTTAGTGAGCAGTTCTTC
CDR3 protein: CASSRWGGPFSEQFF

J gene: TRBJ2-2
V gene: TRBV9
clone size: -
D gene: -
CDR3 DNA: TGTGCCAGCAGCGTAGGGCCAAAAGACGGGGAGCTGTTTTTT
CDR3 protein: CASSVGPKDGELFF

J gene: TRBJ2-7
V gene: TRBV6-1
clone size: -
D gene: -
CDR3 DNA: TGTGCCAGCAGTGCCCCTCTAGGACCGATCTCCTACGAGCAGTACTTC
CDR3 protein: CASSAPLGPISYEQYF

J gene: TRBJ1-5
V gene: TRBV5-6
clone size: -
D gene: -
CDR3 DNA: TGTGCCAGCAGTTTACAGGGACTCAATCAGCCCCAGCATTTT
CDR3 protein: CASSLQGLNQPQHF

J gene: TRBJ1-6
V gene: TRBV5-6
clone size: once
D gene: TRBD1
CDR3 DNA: TGTGCCAGCAGCTACGAAACAGGGGTAAATTCACCCCTCCACTTT
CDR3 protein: CASSYETGVNSPLHF

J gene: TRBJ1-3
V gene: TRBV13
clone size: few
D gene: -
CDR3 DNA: TGTGCCAGCAGCTTAGGCCTGAGGGCTCTCCCTGGAAACACCATATATTTT
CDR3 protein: CASSLGLRALPGNTIYF

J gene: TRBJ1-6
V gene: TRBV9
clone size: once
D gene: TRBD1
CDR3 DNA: TGTGCCAGCACCCCGGGACAGGGAAATTCACCCCTCCACTTT
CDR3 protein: CASTPGQGNSPLHF

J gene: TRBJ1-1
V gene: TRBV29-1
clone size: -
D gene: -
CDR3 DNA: TGCAGCGTTGAACGCCGCTTGAACACTGAAGCTTTCTTT
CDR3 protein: CSVERRLNTEAFF

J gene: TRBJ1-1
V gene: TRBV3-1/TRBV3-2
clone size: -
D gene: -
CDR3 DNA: TGTGCCAGCAGCCAGGGTGCGGGGCTTGAAGCTTTCTTT
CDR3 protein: CASSQGAGLEAFF